This T cell receptor beta chain stems from a study of neoadjuvant anti-PD-1 for oral cavity cancer (dated by TCRdb to the early 2020s). With regard to the full study: Patients mostly received three to four biweekly doses of nivolumab at 3 mg/kg before curative-intent surgical resection. Patients without progression received a fourth nivolumab dose around day 43 and underwent definitive surgical resection on days 50-56. Under RECIST 1.1, a patient counted as a responder if showing complete response, partial response or stable disease, and as a non-responder if showing progression. A 33% response rate was observed in the parent correlative cohort, in which around eleven patients were included. General findings and caveats noted by the study authors: TCR analyses included only a few patients per response group, and the authors called for larger cohorts for validation. After neoadjuvant nivolumab, significantly higher T cell clonality (Gini index) was found within PBMCs in non-responders than in responders. Higher pretreatment blood Treg/Th17 ratios correlated with higher pretreatment blood TCRbeta clonality and lower post-treatment tumor TCRbeta clonality.

CDR1 SQVTM and CDR2 ANQGSEA were looked up in the germline V gene. After removal of 3 bases from V and 2 bases from J, the junction retains 3 bases not matched to a gene. The cysteine opens and the phenylalanine closes a CDR3 of 13 amino acids. CDR3 DNA only is kept here, 39 bases in frame from base 1. For deep sequencing, each PBMC sample was run in six replicates, with libraries mostly built from 400 to 500 ng of input genomic DNA. TCRbeta libraries were prepared with the immunoSEQ hsTCRbeta kit according to the manufacturer's instructions. An Illumina NovaSeq 6000 S4 flow cell was used to sequence the final libraries, which had first been combined to 3 nM. The study's processing was this. The immunoSEQ Analyzer handled quality control and preprocessing of the raw data. The analysis was limited to productive rearrangements, and each clonotype was defined by a unique CDR3 amino acid sequence. Repertoire clonality was estimated as the Gini-Simpson index, which was computed with the R package tcR. Student's t test was used to compare Gini indices, and Pearson correlation was used to assess associations with tumor size change. TCRdb retrieved this table from immuneACCESS and kept in-frame rearrangements only. Not all clones are present; in checked studies, unresolved V genes account for under half, and no reason is known for the remainder. From that table come the V and J calls and clone size; the DNA was used to work out D and trimming. This sample comprises about 6,800 clones, roughly 70% of them detected only once. The ten largest clones add up to less than 3.5% of the sample.

The time point label, read with the paper, signifies: before neoadjuvant nivolumab. None of the patients had received prior systemic or radiation treatment, and all were newly diagnosed with stage II-IVA oral cavity squamous cell carcinoma. The cohort was composed of patients with HPV-negative, locally advanced oral cavity squamous cell carcinoma. No culture maintenance or expansion was done, as the peripheral blood mononuclear cells went straight to analysis. The samples were obtained from a longitudinal correlative study of a single-arm phase II trial testing neoadjuvant nivolumab in oral cavity squamous cell carcinoma. Subject-matched pre- and post-treatment PBMCs and tumors from three responders and three non-responders underwent genomic DNA-based TCRbeta sequencing. Peripheral blood mononuclear cells were collected before nivolumab treatment and were collected again after treatment, at the time of surgery. The Maxwell RSC DNA from Cells kit was used to extract genomic DNA from PBMCs.

With respect to this clone: It lacks a known antigen. Base quality data are lacking; no much larger clone is found one base away. The sample has other DNA sequences that encode this CDR3 too.

This receptor was taken from a person between 40 and 85 years old with oral cavity squamous cell carcinoma. The sample consisted of PBMCs, taken before nivolumab (anti-PD-1) treatment. This receptor chain uses TRBV29-1 and TRBJ2-5; 7 nucleotides in the junction match TRBD1. The nucleotide sequence is TGCAGCGTTGAGGTGACAGGGCAAGAGACCCAGTACTTC. The translation is CSVEVTGQETQYF.